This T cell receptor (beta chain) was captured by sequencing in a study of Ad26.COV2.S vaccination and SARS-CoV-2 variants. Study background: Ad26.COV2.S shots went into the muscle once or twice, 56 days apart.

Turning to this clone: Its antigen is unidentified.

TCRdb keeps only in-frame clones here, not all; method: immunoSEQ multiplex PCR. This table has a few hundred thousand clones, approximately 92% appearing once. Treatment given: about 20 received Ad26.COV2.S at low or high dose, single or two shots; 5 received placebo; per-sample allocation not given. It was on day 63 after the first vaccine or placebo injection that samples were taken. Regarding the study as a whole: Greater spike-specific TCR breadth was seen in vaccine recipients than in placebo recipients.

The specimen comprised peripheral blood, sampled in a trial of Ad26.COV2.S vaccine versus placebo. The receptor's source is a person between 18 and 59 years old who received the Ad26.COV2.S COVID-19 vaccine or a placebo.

CDR3 nucleotide sequence: TGCGCCAGCAGCACCATCAAGACGGAGACCCAGTACTTC. Amino acids: CASSTIKTETQYF. The chain couples TRBV5-1 to TRBJ2-5; D unresolved. Trimming stripped 4 bases from V and 5 bases from J, with 12 bases between. Germline CDR1 SGHRS, CDR2 YFSETQ. CDR3 length: 13 amino acids.